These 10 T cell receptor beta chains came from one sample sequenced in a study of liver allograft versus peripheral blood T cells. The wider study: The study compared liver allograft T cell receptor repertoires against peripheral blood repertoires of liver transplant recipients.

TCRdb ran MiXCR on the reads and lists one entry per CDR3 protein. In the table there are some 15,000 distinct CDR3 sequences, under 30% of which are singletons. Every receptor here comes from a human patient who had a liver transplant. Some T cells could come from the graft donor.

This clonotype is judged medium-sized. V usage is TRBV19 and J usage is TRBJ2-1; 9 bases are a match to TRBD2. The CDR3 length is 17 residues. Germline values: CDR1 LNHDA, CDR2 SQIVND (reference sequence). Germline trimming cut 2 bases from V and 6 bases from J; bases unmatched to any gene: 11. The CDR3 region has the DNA TGTGCCAGTAGTATAAGTCTCAGCGGGGGGTATAGCAATGAGCAGTTCTTC. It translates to CASSISLSGGYSNEQFF.

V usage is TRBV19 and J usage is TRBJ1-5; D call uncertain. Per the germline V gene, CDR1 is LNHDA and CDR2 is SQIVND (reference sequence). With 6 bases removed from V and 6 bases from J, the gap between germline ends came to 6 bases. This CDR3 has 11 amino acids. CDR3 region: CASRGGQPQHF. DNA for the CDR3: TGTGCCAGTAGGGGCGGTCAGCCCCAGCATTTT.

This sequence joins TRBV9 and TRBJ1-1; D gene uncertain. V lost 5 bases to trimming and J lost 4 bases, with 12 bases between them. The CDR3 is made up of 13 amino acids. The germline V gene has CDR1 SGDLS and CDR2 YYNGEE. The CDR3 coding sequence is TGTGCCAGCAGTGTGGACTGGCTCACTGAAGCTTTCTTT. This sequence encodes CASSVDWLTEAFF.

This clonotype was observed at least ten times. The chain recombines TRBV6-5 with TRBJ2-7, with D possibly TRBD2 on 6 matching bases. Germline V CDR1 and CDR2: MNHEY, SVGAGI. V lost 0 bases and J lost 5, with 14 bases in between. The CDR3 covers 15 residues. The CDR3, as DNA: TGTGCCAGCAGTTACTCGACTAGGGGTTATCACGAGCAGTACTTC. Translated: CASSYSTRGYHEQYF.

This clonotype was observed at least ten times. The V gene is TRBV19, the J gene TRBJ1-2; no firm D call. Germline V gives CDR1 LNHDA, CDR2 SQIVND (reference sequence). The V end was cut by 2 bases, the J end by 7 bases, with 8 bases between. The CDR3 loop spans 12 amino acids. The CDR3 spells CASSITGSGYTF. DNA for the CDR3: TGTGCCAGTAGTATAACCGGGTCTGGCTACACCTTC. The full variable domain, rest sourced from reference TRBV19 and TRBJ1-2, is DGGITQSPKYLFRKEGQNVTLSCEQNLNHDAMYWYRQDPGQGLRLIYYSQIVNDFQKGDIAEGYSVSREKKESFPLTVTSAQKNPTAFYLCASSITGSGYTFGSGTRLTVV.

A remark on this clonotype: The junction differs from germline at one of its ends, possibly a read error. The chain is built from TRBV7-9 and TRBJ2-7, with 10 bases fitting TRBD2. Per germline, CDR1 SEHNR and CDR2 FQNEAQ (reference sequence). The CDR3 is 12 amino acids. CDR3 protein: CASGTSENPTSF. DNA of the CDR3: TGTGCCAGCGGGACTAGCGAAAATCCCACCTCCTTC.

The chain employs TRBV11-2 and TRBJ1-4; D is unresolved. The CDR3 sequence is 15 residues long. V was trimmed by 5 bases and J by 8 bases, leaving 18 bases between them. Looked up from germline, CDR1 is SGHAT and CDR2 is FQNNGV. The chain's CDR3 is CASSLLHPGREKLFF. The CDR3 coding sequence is TGTGCCAGCAGCCTCCTTCACCCCGGCAGGGAAAAACTGTTTTTT.

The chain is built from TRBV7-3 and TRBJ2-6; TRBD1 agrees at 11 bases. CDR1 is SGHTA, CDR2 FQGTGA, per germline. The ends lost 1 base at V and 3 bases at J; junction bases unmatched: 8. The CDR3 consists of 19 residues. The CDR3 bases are TGTGCCAGCAGCTTAAATTCTGGACAGGGGGCTGGTGGGGCCAACGTCCTGACTTTC. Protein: CASSLNSGQGAGGANVLTF. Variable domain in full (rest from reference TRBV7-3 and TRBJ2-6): GAGVSQTPSNKVTEKGKYVELRCDPISGHTALYWYRQSLGQGPEFLIYFQGTGAADDSGLPNDRFFAVRPEGSVSTLKIQRTERGDSAVYLCASSLNSGQGAGGANVLTFGAGSRLTVL.

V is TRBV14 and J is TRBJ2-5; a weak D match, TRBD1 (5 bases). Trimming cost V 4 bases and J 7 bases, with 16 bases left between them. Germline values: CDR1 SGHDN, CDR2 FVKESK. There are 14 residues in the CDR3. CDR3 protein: CASSPDSNRVTQYF. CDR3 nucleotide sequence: TGTGCCAGCAGCCCAGACAGCAACCGGGTGACCCAGTACTTC.

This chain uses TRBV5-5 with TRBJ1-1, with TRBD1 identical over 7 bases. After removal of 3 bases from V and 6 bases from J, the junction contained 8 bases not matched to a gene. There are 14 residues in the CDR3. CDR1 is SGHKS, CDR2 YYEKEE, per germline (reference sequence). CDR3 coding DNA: TGTGCCAGCAGCTCCATTGGAACAGGGGCTGAAGCTTTCTTT. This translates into CASSSIGTGAEAFF.